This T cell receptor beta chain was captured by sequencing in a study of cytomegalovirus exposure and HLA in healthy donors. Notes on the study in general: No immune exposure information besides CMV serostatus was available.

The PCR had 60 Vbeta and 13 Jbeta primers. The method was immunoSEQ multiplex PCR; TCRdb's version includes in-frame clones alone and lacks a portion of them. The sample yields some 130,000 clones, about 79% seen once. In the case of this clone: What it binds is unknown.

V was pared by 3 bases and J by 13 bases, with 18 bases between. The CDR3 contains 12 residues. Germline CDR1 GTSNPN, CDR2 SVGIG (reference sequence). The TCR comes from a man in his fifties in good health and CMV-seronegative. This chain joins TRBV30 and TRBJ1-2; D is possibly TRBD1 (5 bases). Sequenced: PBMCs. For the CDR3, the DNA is TGTGCCTGGAGGGCCCCCCCTGAGACAGTCACCTTC. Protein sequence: CAWRAPPETVTF.